Included here is one T cell receptor (beta chain) sequence, with context. Trimming stripped 2 bases from V and 8 bases from J, with 19 bases between. This CDR3 has 16 amino acids. The V gene's germline CDR1 is SEHNR and CDR2 FQNEAQ (reference sequence). It was with unique molecular identifiers that the TCRbeta library was prepared. TCRdb processed the PCR reads anew with MiXCR; each CDR3 protein has one entry. The repertoire holds 190,000 or so distinct CDR3 sequences, with around 7% as singletons. This record belongs to a study of T-cell reconstitution after alpha-beta-depleted transplantation in children.

This sequence originates from a human donor who donated a stem cell graft to a child with Wiskott-Aldrich syndrome. Source: PBMCs from the stem cell graft donor, taken from the stem cell graft. The V and J genes are TRBV7-9 and TRBJ2-1, with D uncertain. CDR3 DNA: TGTGCCAGCAGCTTAAACCCAGGATCATCTGGGTATGAGCAGTTCTTC. Translation gives CASSLNPGSSGYEQFF.